Each of the 19 T cell receptor beta chains below was sequenced from the same sample in a study of shared clonotypes between healthy human individuals. The protocol was immunoSEQ multiplex PCR, while the TCRdb copy is restricted to in-frame clones and leaves out a portion. The sample consists of around 500,000 clones, about 82% of them appearing once. The sequenced material came from PBMCs. The receptor source for this set is a woman aged 40 to 50 in good health. Some clones in this sample may be carry-over from other donors' samples.

The genes are TRBV11-2 and TRBJ2-3; D possibly uses TRBD1 or TRBD2 (5 bases each). CDR1 and CDR2 (germline): SGHAT, FQNNGV. V was pared by 6 bases and J by 2 bases, with 18 bases between. This CDR3 comprises 16 residues. Here the CDR3 reads CASSPIRGPYTDTQYF. Written as DNA, the CDR3 is TGTGCCAGCAGTCCCATACGGGGACCCTACACAGATACGCAGTATTTT.

Points on this clone: A far more abundant clone sits one base away, making this likely a read error. This chain uses TRBV30 with TRBJ2-1; 11 nucleotides agree with TRBD2. From germline, CDR1 is GTSNPN and CDR2 SVGIG (reference sequence). The CDR3 consists of 17 residues. The CDR3, as DNA: TGTGCCAGGAGTGTTTCCCCGGGGGGACTAGCGGACAATGAGCAGTTCTTC. It encodes CARSVSPGGLADNEQFF. Looking up the rest from reference TRBV30 and TRBJ2-1 gives the full variable domain: SQTIHQWPATLVQPVGSPLSLECTVEGTSNPNLYWYRQAAGRGLQLLFYSVGIGQISSEVPQNLSASRPQDRQFILSSKKLLLSDSGFYLCARSVSPGGLADNEQFFGPGTRLTVL.

This clone was counted between two and nine times. The chain combines TRBV5-4 with TRBJ1-1; no firm D call. Germline CDR1 is SGHNT and CDR2 is YYREEE (reference sequence). Trimming left V 4 bases short and J 5 bases short, with 18 bases between. The CDR3 sequence is 15 residues long. The CDR3 coding sequence is TGTGCCAGCAGCGGCTGGAGTAAAGCCGTAACTGAAGCTTTCTTT. Translating it yields CASSGWSKAVTEAFF.

This clone was seen once. The gene calls are TRBV28 and TRBJ2-7, with 11 bases aligning to TRBD2. The ends lost 6 bases at V and 6 bases at J; junction bases unmatched: 13. In germline, CDR1 is MDHEN, CDR2 SYDVKM. This CDR3 region has 16 residues. CDR3 sequence (DNA): TGTGCCAGCAGCTCCCATTTGGCGCTAGCGGGAGGCGAGCAGTACTTC. It codes for CASSSHLALAGGEQYF. The full variable domain, with the rest looked up from reference TRBV28 and TRBJ2-7, is DVKVTQSSRYLVKRTGEKVFLECVQDMDHENMFWYRQDPGLGLRLIYFSYDVKMKEKGDIPEGYSVSREKKERFSLILESASTNQTSMYLCASSSHLALAGGEQYFGPGTRLTVT.

CDR3 nucleotide sequence: TGTGCCAGCAGATCTGACAGGGGGCCAGGAAAGACCCAGTACTTC. It translates to CASRSDRGPGKTQYF. V usage is TRBV28 and J usage is TRBJ2-5, with 10 bases identical to TRBD1. In germline, CDR1 is MDHEN, CDR2 SYDVKM. V shed 6 bases and J 6 bases; nucleotides not matched to a gene: 10. The CDR3 runs to 15 residues.

The table lists this clone with a few counts. Other DNA sequences in the same sample also yield this CDR3. The rearrangement joins TRBV28 to TRBJ1-1; 9 bases match TRBD1. The CDR3 runs 16 residues. Germline trimming cut 5 bases from V and 1 base from J; bases unmatched to any gene: 8. Germline-derived CDR1 and CDR2 are MDHEN and SYDVKM. The DNA for the CDR3 is TGTGCCAGCAGTCCCGGGACAGGGCGCTCGAACACTGAAGCTTTCTTT. Residues: CASSPGTGRSNTEAFF.

The V and J genes are TRBV5-1 and TRBJ2-1; no reliable D call. V was pared by 2 bases and J by 12 bases, with 12 bases between. Germline V gives CDR1 SGHRS, CDR2 YFSETQ. This CDR3 has 12 amino acids. CDR3 sequence: CASSLGYGTQFF. The DNA for the CDR3 is TGCGCCAGCAGCTTAGGATACGGTACGCAGTTCTTC.

The chain recombines TRBV5-4 with TRBJ2-7; the match to TRBD2 covers 8 bases. Germline V gene data show CDR1 as SGHNT and CDR2 as YYREEE (reference sequence). The CDR3 is made up of 15 amino acids. V lost 4 bases and J lost 3; bases outside the gene matches: 9. CDR3 bases: TGTGCCAGCAGCCCCCCCGGGGGGGCGAGCTACGAGCAGTACTTC. It encodes CASSPPGGASYEQYF.

This clone appeared a single time. This chain connects TRBV5-4 to TRBJ2-7, with TRBD2 matching over 7 bases. After removal of 1 base from V and 2 bases from J, the junction contained 12 bases not matched to a gene. In germline, CDR1 is SGHNT, CDR2 YYREEE (reference sequence). The CDR3 length is 17 residues. The CDR3, as DNA: TGTGCCAGCAGCTTGTACCCACCCGGGAGGCTACCCTACGAGCAGTACTTC. It encodes CASSLYPPGRLPYEQYF.

J is TRBJ1-1 and V is TRBV6-1; D is unresolved. Between the trimmed V and J ends, which lost 2 bases and 5 bases, there was a span of 12 bases. Looked up from germline, CDR1 is MNHNS and CDR2 is SASEGT. The CDR3 contains 14 residues. CDR3: CASSEISESTEAFF. CDR3 DNA sequence: TGTGCCAGCAGTGAAATAAGCGAGAGTACTGAAGCTTTCTTT.

This chain links TRBV28 with TRBJ1-5, with D hard to call. This CDR3 is 13 amino acids long. Germline lookup yields CDR1 MDHEN and CDR2 SYDVKM. Between the trimmed V and J ends, which lost 7 bases and 3 bases, there was a span of 10 bases. Written as DNA, the CDR3 is TGTGCCAGCAAATTAGGGTCCAATCAGCCCCAGCATTTT. Translating gives CASKLGSNQPQHF.

The gene calls are TRBV15 and TRBJ2-7; D might be TRBD1 (5 bases). The germline gives CDR1 LNHNV, CDR2 YYDKDF (reference sequence). V lost 4 bases to trimming and J lost 0 bases, with 7 bases between them. The CDR3 extends over 13 amino acids. The CDR3 nucleotides read TGTGCCACCAGCACGGACATCTCCTACGAGCAGTACTTC. Translated: CATSTDISYEQYF.

The genes are TRBV5-5 and TRBJ2-7; possible D gene TRBD2, 6 bases. V gave up 4 bases and J gave up 2 bases, with 16 bases separating them. CDR1 is SGHKS and CDR2 is YYEKEE in the germline V gene (reference sequence). The CDR3 covers 15 residues. The chain's CDR3 is CASSRRGGEAYEQYF. The CDR3 bases are TGTGCCAGCAGCCGCAGAGGAGGGGAGGCCTACGAGCAGTACTTC.

The chain uses TRBV7-8 and TRBJ2-1; 8 positions agree with TRBD1. The length of the CDR3 is 14 residues. Losses at the gene ends were 5 bases for V and 7 bases for J; bases not matched to a gene: 7. Germline V gene sequence: CDR1 SGHVS, CDR2 FQNEAQ. CDR3 residues: CASSPRTGRNEQFF. In nucleotides, the CDR3 is TGTGCCAGCAGCCCCCGGACAGGGCGAAATGAGCAGTTCTTC. Full variable domain (missing parts from reference TRBV7-8 and TRBJ2-1): GAGVSQSPRYKVAKRGQDVALRCDPISGHVSLFWYQQALGQGPEFLTYFQNEAQLDKSGLPSDRFFAERPEGSVSTLKIQRTQQEDSAVYLCASSPRTGRNEQFFGPGTRLTVL.

V is TRBV21-1 and J is TRBJ2-7; TRBD2, as called in the table, went unchecked against the DNA. TRBV21-1 is a listed pseudogene. The CDR3 contains 17 residues. The CDR3 is CASSKGTSGRSTYEQYF. The CDR3 DNA reads as TGTGCCAGCAGCAAAGGTACTAGCGGGAGGTCGACTTACGAGCAGTACTTC.

The chain links TRBV4-2 to TRBJ2-5; the D is unclear. Trimming stripped 1 base from V and 5 bases from J, with 8 bases between. Germline CDR1 LGHNA, CDR2 YNFKEQ. CDR3 size: 13 residues. The CDR3 DNA is TGTGCCAGCAGCCAAGGCCGTAGGGAGACCCAGTACTTC. It is translated as CASSQGRRETQYF.

This clone was seen more than once but under ten times. Other DNA sequences in the same sample also yield this CDR3. This chain connects TRBV5-4 to TRBJ2-1, with TRBD2 matching 14 bases. Germline loops: CDR1 SGHNT, CDR2 YYREEE (reference sequence). After removal of 0 bases from V and 1 base from J, the junction contained 0 bases not matched to a gene. This CDR3 is 17 amino acids long. CDR3 DNA sequence: TGTGCCAGCAGCTTGGGACTAGCGGGAGGGTCCTACAATGAGCAGTTCTTC. Amino acids: CASSLGLAGGSYNEQFF. Combining the CDR3 with reference TRBV5-4 and TRBJ2-1 gives the whole variable domain ETGVTQSPTHLIKTRGQQVTLRCSSQSGHNTVSWYQQALGQGPQFIFQYYREEENGRGNFPPRFSGLQFPNYSSELNVNALELDDSALYLCASSLGLAGGSYNEQFFGPGTRLTVL.

This clone was observed once. A read error may be the cause here, since a much bigger clone is one base away. Since no conserved phenylalanine or tryptophan closes the CDR3, a read error is the likely cause. V usage is TRBV30 and J usage is TRBJ2-3; TRBD2 agrees at 7 bases. The CDR3 consists of 13 residues. Germline V CDR1 and CDR2: GTSNPN, SVGIG (reference sequence). V was pared by 8 bases and J by 1 base, with 6 bases of the junction left unmatched. Here the CDR3 DNA reads TGTGCCCGATCTAGCGGAGGCACAGATACGCAGTATCTT. Translation gives CARSSGGTDTQYL.

This clone was counted many times. The chain is built from TRBV10-2 and TRBJ2-7; the D gene could be TRBD1 or TRBD2 (5 bases each). Germline V CDR1 and CDR2: WSHSY, SAAADI. Trimming removed 8 bases from V and 7 bases from J, with 18 bases in between. There are 13 residues in the CDR3. The CDR3 DNA reads as TGCGCCAGCCGAGGGACGTACACTAAGGAGCAGTACTTC. As protein: CASRGTYTKEQYF.